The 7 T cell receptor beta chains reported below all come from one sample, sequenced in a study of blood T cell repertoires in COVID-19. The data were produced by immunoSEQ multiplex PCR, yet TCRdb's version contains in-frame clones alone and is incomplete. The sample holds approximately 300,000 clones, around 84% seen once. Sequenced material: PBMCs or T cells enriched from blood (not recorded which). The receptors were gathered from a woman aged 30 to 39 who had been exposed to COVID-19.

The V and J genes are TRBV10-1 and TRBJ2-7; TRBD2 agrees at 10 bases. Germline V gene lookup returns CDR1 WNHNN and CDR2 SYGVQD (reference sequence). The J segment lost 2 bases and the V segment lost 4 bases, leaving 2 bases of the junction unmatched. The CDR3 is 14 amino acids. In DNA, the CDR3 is TGCGCCAGCAGTGCTAGCGGGGGAACCTACGAGCAGTACTTC. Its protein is CASSASGGTYEQYF.

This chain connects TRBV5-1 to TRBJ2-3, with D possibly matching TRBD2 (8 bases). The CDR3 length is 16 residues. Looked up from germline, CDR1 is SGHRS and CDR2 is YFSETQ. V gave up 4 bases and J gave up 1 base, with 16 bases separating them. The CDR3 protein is CASSQGVLAGTDTQYF. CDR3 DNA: TGCGCCAGCAGCCAGGGGGTACTAGCGGGCACAGATACGCAGTATTTT.

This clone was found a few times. As DNA, the CDR3 is TGTGCCAGCACCCAAAGGGGCAGAAACTATGGCTACACCTTC. It codes for CASTQRGRNYGYTF. This sequence joins TRBV6-5 and TRBJ1-2; tentative D call: TRBD1 (5 bases). The CDR3 has 14 amino acids. Trimming pared 7 bases from V and 2 bases from J, leaving 14 bases between. CDR1 MNHEY and CDR2 SVGAGI come from the germline V gene.

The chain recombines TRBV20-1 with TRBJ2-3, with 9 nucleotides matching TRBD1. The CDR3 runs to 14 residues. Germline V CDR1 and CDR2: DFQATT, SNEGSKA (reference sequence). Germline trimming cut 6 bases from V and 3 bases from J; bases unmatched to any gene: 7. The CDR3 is CSASRGTGTDTQYF. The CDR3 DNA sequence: TGCAGTGCCAGTCGTGGGACAGGGACAGATACGCAGTATTTT.

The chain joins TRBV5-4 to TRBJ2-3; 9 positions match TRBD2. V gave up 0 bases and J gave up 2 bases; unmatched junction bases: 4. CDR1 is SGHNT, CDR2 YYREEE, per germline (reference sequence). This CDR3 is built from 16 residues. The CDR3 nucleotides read TGTGCCAGCAGCTTGGGGGCGGGAGGGCCCACAGATACGCAGTATTTT. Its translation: CASSLGAGGPTDTQYF.

CDR3 loop: CASSYKNRGNTEAFF. The CDR3 DNA follows: TGTGCCAGCAGTTACAAAAACAGGGGGAACACTGAAGCTTTCTTT. This sequence joins TRBV6-5 and TRBJ1-1, with 7 bases that match TRBD1. The length of the CDR3 is 15 residues. Germline assignment: CDR1 MNHEY and CDR2 SVGAGI. V lost 2 bases to trimming and J lost 1 base; unmatched junction nucleotides: 4.

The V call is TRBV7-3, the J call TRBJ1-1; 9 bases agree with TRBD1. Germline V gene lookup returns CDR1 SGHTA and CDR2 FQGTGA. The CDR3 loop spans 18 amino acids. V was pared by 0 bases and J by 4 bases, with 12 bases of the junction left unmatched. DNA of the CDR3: TGTGCCAGCAGCTTAACCCCCACAAACAGGGGGCGCGGCACTGAAGCTTTCTTT. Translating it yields CASSLTPTNRGRGTEAFF.